This T cell receptor beta chain was captured in a study of cytotoxic CD8 clonotypes in ibrutinib-treated CLL. Background on the study: Recorded responses included around 24 partial and 2 complete; following median approximately 68 months, approximately 14 stayed remitted and roughly 12 progressed.

Whole-study findings and limits: Patients showed higher baseline clonality than age-matched healthy donors, and it tracked circulating CD8+ T-cell counts. Clonality went up at the time of ibrutinib response, stayed stable in sustained remission, and later dropped back toward its baseline level at progression.

As to this clone: Its antigen is unidentified.

This CDR3 is 12 amino acids long. The germline gives CDR1 SGHDT, CDR2 YYEEEE. Trimming shortened V by 0 bases and J by 7 bases, and 8 bases separated the two germline ends. Depth targeted 1 in 200,000 to 1 in 1 million T cells, averaging 10x coverage per clonotype. Repertoires were generated with immunoSEQ multiplex PCR, while TCRdb's copy carries only in-frame clones and drops some. Of some 140,000 clones listed, less than 90% were seen once; the top ten hold about 3.3%. Here the sequenced sample was PBMCs, taken after 24 months of ibrutinib treatment. The V and J genes are TRBV5-6 and TRBJ2-7; D is perhaps TRBD2 (6 bases). This TCR came from a human donor with chronic lymphocytic leukemia. CDR3 sequence: CASSLEGREQYF. Written as DNA, the CDR3 is TGTGCCAGCAGCTTGGAGGGGAGGGAGCAGTACTTC.